This record covers a single T cell receptor beta chain. What it binds is not known. Amplification used 60 Vbeta primers and 13 Jbeta primers. Libraries were prepared by immunoSEQ multiplex PCR; TCRdb keeps only in-frame clonotypes and omits some of them. The sample lists 170,000 or so clones, 80% occurring once. This sample is drawn from a study of cytomegalovirus exposure and HLA in healthy donors. General study results and limits: Reportedly, TCR beta sequences accurately predicted HLA-A and HLA-B alleles in most subjects. Donors belonging to an Asian-associated ancestry cluster reportedly showed fewer N-insertions in productive TCRs than the 666-donor mean, according to what a later analysis found.

This CDR3 is built from 15 residues. The germline CDR1 and CDR2 sequences are SGHDT and YYEEEE. V dropped 5 bases and J dropped 2; count of bases not matched to a gene: 8. The sequence came from a boy younger than 18 in good health and CMV-seronegative. The chain recombines TRBV5-6 with TRBJ2-5, with TRBD1 matching 8 bases. The sample was PBMCs. CDR3 loop: CASSRTGWGQETQYF. As DNA, the CDR3 is TGTGCCAGCAGTCGGACAGGGTGGGGACAAGAGACCCAGTACTTC. The whole variable domain, filled in from reference TRBV5-6 and TRBJ2-5, reads DAGVTQSPTHLIKTRGQQVTLRCSPKSGHDTVSWYQQALGQGPQFIFQYYEEEERQRGNFPDRFSGHQFPNYSSELNVNALLLGDSALYLCASSRTGWGQETQYFGPGTRLLVL.